The clone carrying this T cell receptor (beta chain) was found many times. The sample is drawn from a study of CD4 and CD8 cells across lung adenocarcinoma regions. Localized lung adenocarcinoma, a non-small cell lung cancer, affected the donors. TCRdb reanalysed the PCR reads using MiXCR and keeps one entry per CDR3 protein. Of 24,000 or so distinct CDR3 sequences listed, about 51% are singletons. This CDR3 spans 15 amino acids. With 4 bases removed from V and 6 bases from J, the gap between germline ends came to 16 bases. The sequence came from a male donor with lung adenocarcinoma. The CD4 and CD8 labels of this study may be unreliable. The chain has TRBV12-3 or TRBV12-4 and TRBJ2-1; D may be TRBD1 (6 bases). Sequencing was done on a sample of CD4+ T cells from the center of a lung tumor. CDR3 sequence: CASSSEGVWGNEQFF. The CDR3 nucleotides read TGTGCCAGCAGTTCCGAGGGGGTATGGGGCAATGAGCAGTTCTTC.